Listed below are T cell receptor beta chains from one sample, sequenced in a study of blood T cell repertoires in COVID-19. Repertoires were generated with immunoSEQ multiplex PCR, while TCRdb's copy carries only in-frame clones and drops some. The table has 200,000 to 250,000 clones, about 79% seen once. Specimen: PBMCs or T cells enriched from blood (not recorded which). Every receptor here comes from a woman aged 40 to 50 with acute COVID-19. Both conserved end residues are part of each CDR3. The D gene is left open where the match is weak. Clone size is shown for a subset of rows, as once, few, many or a class of expanded clone.

abundance,d_gene,j_gene,v_gene,CDR3nt,CDR3aa
NA,NA,TRBJ2-7,TRBV30,TGTGCCTGGAGTGTAACTGGTCCGGGCGAGCAGTACTTC,CAWSVTGPGEQYF
NA,NA,TRBJ1-1,TRBV7-8,TGTGCCAGCAGCTTAAATAGTGGTAGCACTGAAGCTTTCTTT,CASSLNSGSTEAFF
NA,TRBD2,TRBJ2-5,TRBV24-1,TGTGCCACCAGTGATCTAGCGGGAGCTGCGGAGACCCAGTACTTC,CATSDLAGAAETQYF
NA,TRBD1,TRBJ1-5,TRBV3-1/TRBV3-2,TGTGCCAGCAGCCATAACAGGGGCGCTGGTCCGCAGCCCCAGCATTTT,CASSHNRGAGPQPQHF
NA,TRBD2,TRBJ2-1,TRBV5-1,TGCGCCAGCAGCCCCATAGCGGGAGCCCGTATCGACCATGAGCAGTTCTTC,CASSPIAGARIDHEQFF
NA,TRBD1,TRBJ1-2,TRBV19,TGTGCCAGTAGTACCCTGGGACAGATCTATGGCTACACCTTC,CASSTLGQIYGYTF
NA,NA,TRBJ1-1,TRBV6-4,TGTGCCAGCAGTGACCTTACAGGCACTGAAGCTTTCTTT,CASSDLTGTEAFF
NA,TRBD2,TRBJ2-3,TRBV5-1,TGCGCCAGCAGCTGGACTAGCAAAGATACGCAGTATTTT,CASSWTSKDTQYF
NA,NA,TRBJ1-2,TRBV9,TGTGCCAGCAGCGTAGCATCGGGGGGTCTCTATGGCTACACCTTC,CASSVASGGLYGYTF
NA,TRBD1,TRBJ1-2,TRBV24-1,TGTGCCACCAGTGACACGACAGGGCTTTATGGCTACACCTTC,CATSDTTGLYGYTF
NA,NA,TRBJ2-5,TRBV28,TGTGCCAGCAGTTACCCTACAGGGTACCAAGAGACCCAGTACTTC,CASSYPTGYQETQYF
NA,TRBD2,TRBJ2-1,TRBV7-2,TGTGCCAGCAGCTTAGTGTCGACTAGCGGGGGGGGTGAGCAGTTCTTC,CASSLVSTSGGGEQFF
NA,TRBD1,TRBJ1-6,TRBV6-1,TGTGCCAGCAGTGTCACAGGGGCTGGATCACCCCTCCACTTT,CASSVTGAGSPLHF
NA,TRBD1,TRBJ1-2,TRBV28,TGTGCCAGCAGTTTGACAGGGGGCTTCGGAGGCTACACCTTC,CASSLTGGFGGYTF
NA,TRBD1,TRBJ1-5,TRBV25-1,TGTGCCAGCAGTGGGGTCCCGGGACAGGGAAGTTTCAATCAGCCCCAGCATTTT,CASSGVPGQGSFNQPQHF
NA,NA,TRBJ2-7,TRBV28,TGTGCCAGCAGCCTCCCCCGGACTACGAACTACGAGCAGTACTTC,CASSLPRTTNYEQYF
NA,TRBD2,TRBJ2-1,TRBV28,TGTGCCAGCAGATGGGAGGTAGCGGGGCGCAATGAGCAGTTCTTC,CASRWEVAGRNEQFF
NA,NA,TRBJ1-2,TRBV6-6,TGTGCCGGGCAAGGGGGGGACCCTTCTAACTATGGCTACACCTTC,CAGQGGDPSNYGYTF
NA,TRBD2,TRBJ2-1,TRBV11-3,TGTGCCAGCAGTACTTTAACGGGGGGAAACAATGAGCAGTTCTTC,CASSTLTGGNNEQFF
NA,TRBD2,TRBJ2-3,TRBV7-2,TGTGCCAGCAGCTCGAGGATCACGGGGGGGCCAACAGATACGCAGTATTTT,CASSSRITGGPTDTQYF
few,TRBD1,TRBJ1-2,TRBV9,TGTGCCAGCGGACAGGGGGCCCTCAGCTCAACTGGCTACACCTTC,CASGQGALSSTGYTF
NA,NA,TRBJ1-5,TRBV19,TGTGCCAGTAGTATGGGATCAGGACTTGGGGATCAGCCCCAGCATTTT,CASSMGSGLGDQPQHF
NA,TRBD1,TRBJ2-7,TRBV28,TGTGCCAGCAGTTCCGCAGGCCGGGACAGGTTAAACGAGCAGTACTTC,CASSSAGRDRLNEQYF
NA,NA,TRBJ1-2,TRBV7-9,TGTGCCAGCAGCTTAATCCGGGTGGGTGATGGCTACACCTTC,CASSLIRVGDGYTF
few,NA,TRBJ1-2,TRBV11-2,TGTGCCAGCAGCTTAGAATCCCAGGGCTTACAGGGCTACACCTTC,CASSLESQGLQGYTF
NA,TRBD1,TRBJ1-5,TRBV6-6,TGTGCCAGCAGTTACACTCAGGACAGGGGCAATCAGCCCCAGCATTTT,CASSYTQDRGNQPQHF
NA,NA,TRBJ2-3,TRBV2,TGTGCCAGCAGCGGAGGGAGGGGGACAGATACGCAGTATTTT,CASSGGRGTDTQYF
NA,NA,TRBJ2-2,TRBV9,TGTGCCAGCAGCGCAACTAGCTCCGGGGAGCTGTTTTTT,CASSATSSGELFF
once,NA,TRBJ2-7,TRBV4-2,TGTGCCAGCAGCCAAGGATCAGGGTCCTACGAGCAGTACTTC,CASSQGSGSYEQYF
NA,TRBD1,TRBJ2-3,TRBV24-1,TGTGCCACCAGTGATACAGGACAGGGCACAGATACGCAGTATTTT,CATSDTGQGTDTQYF
few,TRBD1,TRBJ1-2,TRBV27,TGTGCCAGCAGTTCCCGGGACAGGGTGGCTAGGGGCTATGGCTACACCTTC,CASSSRDRVARGYGYTF
NA,TRBD2,TRBJ2-5,TRBV29-1,TGCAGCGTTGGAGGACTAGCGGTCTATGGAACCCAGTACTTC,CSVGGLAVYGTQYF
NA,NA,TRBJ2-1,TRBV5-1,TGCGCCAGCAGCCCCCGCCAGTCGTCCTACAATGAGCAGTTCTTC,CASSPRQSSYNEQFF
NA,TRBD1,TRBJ2-1,TRBV2,TGTGCCAGCAGGCCGGGACAGGCCTACAATGAGCAGTTCTTC,CASRPGQAYNEQFF
NA,TRBD2,TRBJ2-2,TRBV19,TGTGCCAGTAGGGGACCTAGCGGGAGAGGGTCCACCGGGGAGCTGTTTTTT,CASRGPSGRGSTGELFF
NA,TRBD1,TRBJ2-3,TRBV9,TGTGCCAGCAGCGTACTCGACAGGGTGGTAACAGATACGCAGTATTTT,CASSVLDRVVTDTQYF
NA,NA,TRBJ2-3,TRBV9,TGTGCCAGCAGCACCCGACAGGGACTCACAGATACGCAGTATTTT,CASSTRQGLTDTQYF
NA,NA,TRBJ2-1,TRBV7-5,TGTGCCAGAAGCCCCGGACTAGCGGGGGCCAGAAACAATGAGCAGTTCTTC,CARSPGLAGARNNEQFF
NA,NA,TRBJ1-1,TRBV29-1,TGCAGCTTACAGGGAAGTTACGACACTGAAGCTTTCTTT,CSLQGSYDTEAFF
NA,TRBD2,TRBJ2-1,TRBV11-2,TGTGCCAGCAGCTTCGTCGGGCTAGCGGGAACGTACAATGAGCAGTTCTTC,CASSFVGLAGTYNEQFF
NA,NA,TRBJ2-2,TRBV11-2,TGTGCCAGCAGCTTAGCCCCCGCCCAGGAGAACACCGGGGAGCTGTTTTTT,CASSLAPAQENTGELFF
NA,NA,TRBJ1-1,TRBV5-4,TGTGCCAGCAGCCGGGCGGCGGGGGGAGGAAACACTGAAGCTTTCTTT,CASSRAAGGGNTEAFF
NA,NA,TRBJ1-5,TRBV9,TGTGCCAGCAGCGTAGATCCGGGAGATCAGCCCCAGCATTTT,CASSVDPGDQPQHF
NA,NA,TRBJ1-1,TRBV20-1,TGCAGTGCTGTCACAGGTCTCGAAGCTTTCTTT,CSAVTGLEAFF
NA,TRBD2,TRBJ2-5,TRBV7-9,TGTGCCAGCAGCTCTGTCGGGGGGGCGGAAGAGACCCAGTACTTC,CASSSVGGAEETQYF
NA,TRBD2,TRBJ2-3,TRBV7-3,TGTGCCAGCAGCTCCCGGATAGCGGGAGGGCCAGCAGATACGCAGTATTTT,CASSSRIAGGPADTQYF
NA,NA,TRBJ2-4,TRBV5-4,TGTGCCAGCAGCCCCCGCGGAGGGAAGGGAAACATTCAGTACTTC,CASSPRGGKGNIQYF
NA,NA,TRBJ1-2,TRBV7-2,TGTGCCAGCAGCTCGTCGTCCGACTATGGCTACACCTTC,CASSSSSDYGYTF
NA,NA,TRBJ1-1,TRBV3-1/TRBV3-2,TGTGCCAGCAGCCAAGGGGGGGGCAGCGCTTTCTTT,CASSQGGGSAFF
NA,NA,TRBJ2-3,TRBV3-1/TRBV3-2,TGTGCCAGCAGCCGAGACTTAGAAGATACGCAGTATTTT,CASSRDLEDTQYF
few,TRBD1,TRBJ1-2,TRBV12-3/TRBV12-4,TGTGCCAGCAGTTTCGGACAGGGGCGAGGCTACACCTTC,CASSFGQGRGYTF
NA,TRBD1,TRBJ1-1,TRBV2,TGTGCCAGCAGTCAACAGGGGGCCGGGGGGTACACTGAAGCTTTCTTT,CASSQQGAGGYTEAFF
NA,TRBD2,TRBJ2-7,TRBV7-2,TGTGCCAGCAGCTTAGACCTAGCGGGGGTCCTTATTGACGAGCAGTACTTC,CASSLDLAGVLIDEQYF
NA,TRBD2,TRBJ2-5,TRBV7-6,TGTGCCAGCAGTTCCGGGACTAAGATCGGGAACCAGTACTTC,CASSSGTKIGNQYF
many,NA,TRBJ1-1,TRBV3-1/TRBV3-2,TGTGCCAGCAGCCAAGGTTTCCAGGGAGCTTTCTTT,CASSQGFQGAFF
NA,NA,TRBJ1-2,TRBV5-1,TGCGCCAGCAGCCGAAGGGGGGGTAACTATGGCTACACCTTC,CASSRRGGNYGYTF
NA,NA,TRBJ1-1,TRBV7-9,TGTGCCAGCAGCAACAGGGCGGGTGGCACTGAAGCTTTCTTT,CASSNRAGGTEAFF
NA,NA,TRBJ2-7,TRBV24-1,TGTGCCACGAGCTCAGGGAACAAGTACGAGCAGTACTTC,CATSSGNKYEQYF
few,TRBD2,TRBJ2-5,TRBV28,TGTGCCAGCGGGATCACTAGCGGGGCCACCGGGACCCAGTACTTC,CASGITSGATGTQYF
NA,NA,TRBJ2-1,TRBV15,TGTGCCACCAGCAGAAATCAGGGTTATGAGCAGTTCTTC,CATSRNQGYEQFF